These 21 T cell receptor beta chains originate from one sample sequenced in a study of identical twins. Each CDR3 protein is one row after TCRdb ran MiXCR on the 5' RACE reads. The sample lists about 920,000 distinct CDR3 sequences, about 12% occurring once. These same records also appear under a second study, on yellow fever vaccine responses in identical twins.

Sequencing input: PBMCs. The receptors come from a woman aged 18-30 years in good health.

The chain couples TRBV7-9 to TRBJ2-5, with D perhaps matching TRBD1 (6 bases). Trimming shortened V by 7 bases and J by 5 bases, and 20 bases separated the two germline ends. Looked up from germline, CDR1 is SEHNR and CDR2 is FQNEAQ (reference sequence). CDR3 length: 15 residues. CDR3 bases: TGTGCCAGCAACTCGGGTCAGGGGTTGTTGGAGACCCAGTACTTC. This sequence encodes CASNSGQGLLETQYF.

CDR3 bases: TGCAGTGCTAGGGGGCCCCTAGCGGGAGTCAGAGGGGGTTACGAGCAGTACTTC. It specifies CSARGPLAGVRGGYEQYF. This chain uses TRBV20-1 with TRBJ2-7; 10 nucleotides agree with TRBD2. With V trimmed by 3 bases and J by 4 bases, 18 bases remained unmatched. CDR1 and CDR2 (germline): DFQATT, SNEGSKA (reference sequence). The CDR3 is 18 amino acids.

V usage is TRBV5-5 and J usage is TRBJ1-2; D call uncertain. V was clipped by 4 bases and J by 1 base, with 11 bases between them. The CDR3 has 14 residues. CDR1 and CDR2 (germline): SGHKS, YYEKEE (reference sequence). For the CDR3, the DNA is TGTGCCAGCAGCCCGAGCGACATTAACTATGGCTACACCTTC. Translation: CASSPSDINYGYTF.

The gene calls are TRBV28 and TRBJ1-2; 7 bases are a match to TRBD1. Germline assignment: CDR1 MDHEN and CDR2 SYDVKM. CDR3 length: 16 amino acids. V lost 3 bases, J lost 4 bases, and 11 bases stayed unmatched. The CDR3: CASSFTGTVSIYGYTF. The CDR3 nucleotides read TGTGCCAGCAGTTTTACCGGGACAGTGTCTATCTATGGCTACACCTTC.

This clonotype occurred a few times. The V call is TRBV12-5, the J call TRBJ2-3; D gene uncertain. The CDR3 contains 12 residues. CDR1 is LGHNT and CDR2 is FRNRAP in the germline V gene. V was clipped by 1 base and J by 5 bases, with 4 bases between them. The CDR3 is CASGLDVDTQYF. As DNA, the CDR3 is TGTGCTAGTGGTTTGGACGTAGATACGCAGTATTTT.

The rearrangement joins TRBV11-2 to TRBJ1-1, with a possible D match to TRBD1 (5 bases). This CDR3 has 14 amino acids. CDR1 is SGHAT, CDR2 FQNNGV, per germline. V shed 4 bases and J shed 7 bases, with 16 bases lying between them. CDR3 DNA: TGTGCCAGCAGCTCCCGGGACGGAATGAGTGAAGCTTTCTTT. Its protein product is CASSSRDGMSEAFF.

The rearrangement links TRBV7-9 to TRBJ2-2; no clear D. The CDR3 has 17 amino acids. CDR1 is SEHNR, CDR2 FQNEAQ, per germline (reference sequence). With 1 base removed from V and 0 bases from J, the gap between germline ends came to 12 bases. CDR3 DNA: TGTGCCAGCAGCTTAGGGCCCTACGACTCGAACACCGGGGAGCTGTTTTTT. Translated: CASSLGPYDSNTGELFF.

This clonotype was counted at least ten times. The chain employs TRBV12-3 or TRBV12-4 and TRBJ2-3; D gene uncertain. The CDR3 is 12 amino acids. Trimming pared 7 bases from V and 2 bases from J, leaving 7 bases between. CDR3 nucleotides: TGTGCCAGCACCCCAAACACAGATACGCAGTATTTT. Its translation: CASTPNTDTQYF.

The V call is TRBV7-6, the J call TRBJ1-3; 7 nucleotides agree with TRBD1. With 5 bases clipped from V and 4 bases from J, the junction kept 14 bases outside the gene matches. The germline V gene has CDR1 SGHVS and CDR2 FNYEAQ. The CDR3 has 17 residues. CDR3 sequence (DNA): TGTGCCAGCAGCCCGTGGGACAGCGAAGTTGACGGAAACACCATATATTTT. Protein sequence: CASSPWDSEVDGNTIYF.

The CDR3 bases are TGTGCCACCAGTGAAACAGGAAGTCCTAGCACAGATACGCAGTATTTT. Residues: CATSETGSPSTDTQYF. The chain combines TRBV24-1 with TRBJ2-3; maybe TRBD1 (5 bases). Germline V gene sequence: CDR1 KGHDR, CDR2 SFDVKD. This CDR3 comprises 16 residues. V lost 4 bases and J 0 bases, leaving 13 bases between the germline ends.

Here the CDR3 DNA reads TGTGCCAGCAGCCAAGGGACAGGGGGCGGCTATGGCTACACCTTC. The encoded protein is CASSQGTGGGYGYTF. The rearrangement uses TRBV4-2 and TRBJ1-2, with 11 bases matching TRBD1. The ends lost 1 base at V and 4 bases at J; junction bases unmatched: 2. This CDR3 is built from 15 residues. Germline CDR1 LGHNA, CDR2 YNFKEQ.

This clonotype was recorded a few times. This chain links TRBV28 with TRBJ2-7; D possibly matches TRBD1 or TRBD2 (5 bases each). The CDR3 sequence is 13 residues long. Looked up from germline, CDR1 is MDHEN and CDR2 is SYDVKM. Trimming shortened V by 8 bases and J by 0 bases, and 11 bases separated the two germline ends. Written as DNA, the CDR3 is TGTGCCAGCGGCAAGGGACCCTCCTACGAGCAGTACTTC. Amino acids: CASGKGPSYEQYF.

This clonotype was detected ten times or more. The chain combines TRBV6-5 with TRBJ1-1; no clear D gene. There are 14 residues in the CDR3. V dropped 0 bases and J dropped 6 bases, with 11 bases sitting between them. Per germline, CDR1 MNHEY and CDR2 SVGAGI. CDR3 region: CASSYSRGRAEAFF. CDR3 sequence (DNA): TGTGCCAGCAGTTACTCCCGGGGTAGGGCTGAAGCTTTCTTT.

This clonotype showed up just a few times. The rearrangement uses TRBV4-1 and TRBJ1-2; D gene uncertain. Germline CDR1 reads MGHRA; CDR2 reads YSYEKL. Trimming took off 0 bases at V and 8 bases at J, with 13 bases between the two ends. The CDR3 runs to 14 residues. The DNA of the CDR3 is TGCGCCAGCAGCCAAGATGGCGTAAGCGTGGGCTACACCTTC. Translation: CASSQDGVSVGYTF.

This clonotype came up many times. This sequence joins TRBV15 and TRBJ2-7, with 10 bases identical to TRBD1. Germline trimming cut 8 bases from V and 4 bases from J; bases unmatched to any gene: 2. Germline CDR1 and CDR2: LNHNV and YYDKDF (reference sequence). This CDR3 has 12 residues. This CDR3 reads CATSGQGYEQYF. CDR3 nucleotide sequence: TGTGCCACCTCGGGACAGGGGTACGAGCAGTACTTC. Filled out from reference TRBV15 and TRBJ2-7, the complete variable domain reads DAMVIQNPRYQVTQFGKPVTLSCSQTLNHNVMYWYQQKSSQAPKLLFHYYDKDFNNEADTPDNFQSRRPNTSFCFLDIRSPGLGDTAMYLCATSGQGYEQYFGPGTRLTVT.

The chain is built from TRBV7-9 and TRBJ1-1, with no clear D. CDR3 length equals 16 residues. The V gene lost 5 bases and the J gene lost 4 bases, with 20 bases spanning the gap. CDR1 and CDR2 (germline): SEHNR, FQNEAQ (reference sequence). The CDR3 protein is CASSRAAVQWVTEAFF. CDR3 sequence (DNA): TGTGCCAGCAGCCGGGCAGCGGTCCAGTGGGTCACTGAAGCTTTCTTT.

This clonotype came up many times. The chain joins TRBV5-1 to TRBJ2-5; 13 bases map to TRBD2. This CDR3 has 14 residues. Germline V lookup: CDR1 SGHRS, CDR2 YFSETQ. J gave up 5 bases and V 4 bases, and 2 bases lay outside the gene matches. CDR3 sequence (DNA): TGCGCCAGCAGCCCGACTAGCGGGAGGGAGACCCAGTACTTC. It codes for CASSPTSGRETQYF.

This clonotype was detected ten times or more. This chain uses TRBV28 with TRBJ2-7; D unclear. The germline gives CDR1 MDHEN, CDR2 SYDVKM. V gave up 1 base and J gave up 6 bases, with 10 bases separating them. The CDR3 spans 13 residues. CDR3 bases: TGTGCCAGCAGTTTATCGGTTAGTTCCGAGCAGTACTTC. It encodes CASSLSVSSEQYF. Filled out from reference TRBV28 and TRBJ2-7, the complete variable domain reads DVKVTQSSRYLVKRTGEKVFLECVQDMDHENMFWYRQDPGLGLRLIYFSYDVKMKEKGDIPEGYSVSREKKERFSLILESASTNQTSMYLCASSLSVSSEQYFGPGTRLTVT.

The chain links TRBV7-9 to TRBJ2-5; D is unresolved. Trimming pared 0 bases from V and 5 bases from J, leaving 10 bases between. Germline V CDR1 and CDR2: SEHNR, FQNEAQ (reference sequence). This CDR3 has 14 residues. CDR3 DNA sequence: TGTGCCAGCAGCTTAGCATCGGGTATGGAGACCCAGTACTTC. This codes for CASSLASGMETQYF.

This chain links TRBV7-3 with TRBJ2-3; 7 bases are a match to TRBD2. With 0 bases clipped from V and 6 bases from J, the junction kept 9 bases outside the gene matches. The CDR3 length is 16 residues. Germline V lookup: CDR1 SGHTA, CDR2 FQGTGA. In DNA form, the CDR3 reads TGTGCCAGCAGCTTAACGCGGGGAGCGGGAACCGATACGCAGTATTTT. This sequence encodes CASSLTRGAGTDTQYF.

This clonotype has a single count. The chain recombines TRBV2 with TRBJ2-3; 14 bases align to TRBD2. Germline lookup yields CDR1 SNHLY and CDR2 FYNNEI. The ends lost 4 bases at V and 4 bases at J; junction bases unmatched: 7. The CDR3 spans 17 residues. CDR3 residues: CASSVGGLAGEADTQYF. CDR3 coding DNA: TGTGCCAGCAGTGTCGGGGGACTAGCGGGAGAGGCAGATACGCAGTATTTT.